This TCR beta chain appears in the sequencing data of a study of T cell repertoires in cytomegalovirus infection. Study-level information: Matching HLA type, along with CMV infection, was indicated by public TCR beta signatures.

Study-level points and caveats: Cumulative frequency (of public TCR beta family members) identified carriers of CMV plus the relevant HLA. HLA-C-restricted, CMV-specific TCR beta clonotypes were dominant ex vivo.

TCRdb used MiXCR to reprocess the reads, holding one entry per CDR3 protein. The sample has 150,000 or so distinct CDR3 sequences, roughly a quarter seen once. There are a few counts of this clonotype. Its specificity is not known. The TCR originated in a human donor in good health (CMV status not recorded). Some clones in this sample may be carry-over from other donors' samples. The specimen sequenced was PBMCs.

CDR3 protein: CASSQDVVRRMNTEAFF. CDR3 bases: TGCGCCAGCAGCCAAGACGTGGTCAGGCGGATGAACACTGAAGCTTTCTTT. V usage is TRBV4-3 and J usage is TRBJ1-1; D gene ambiguous. The CDR3 is 17 amino acids. The V end was cut by 0 bases, the J end by 0 bases, with 14 bases between. Germline V lookup: CDR1 LGHNA, CDR2 YSLEER.